The 29 T cell receptor beta chains below come from one sample, sequenced in a study of cytomegalovirus exposure and HLA in healthy donors. 60 Vbeta and 13 Jbeta primers were used in PCR. Measured with immunoSEQ multiplex PCR; TCRdb has only the in-frame clones, and not every one. This table holds hundreds of thousands of clones, approximately 90% found once. Input material: PBMCs. Receptors originate from a young woman in good health and CMV-seronegative.

This sequence joins TRBV11-3 and TRBJ2-2; D is ambiguous. The CDR3 spans 15 residues. Trimming took off 4 bases at V and 7 bases at J, with 16 bases between the two ends. Germline CDR1 and CDR2: SGHNT and YENEEA. The CDR3 loop reads CASSSSGFGGGELFF. CDR3 nucleotides: TGTGCCAGCAGCTCCTCCGGGTTCGGCGGCGGGGAGCTGTTTTTT.

The CDR3 DNA reads TGTGCCACCAGCAGAGACAGGGGGATGTATGAGCAGTTCTTC. It codes for CATSRDRGMYEQFF. The chain uses TRBV15 and TRBJ2-1, with 7 bases that match TRBD1. This CDR3 has 14 amino acids. Trimming removed 0 bases from V and 8 bases from J; junction bases left unmatched: 4. Germline lookup yields CDR1 LNHNV and CDR2 YYDKDF (reference sequence).

The CDR3 sequence: CASSYGLPHWVAEAFF. DNA for the CDR3: TGTGCCAGCAGTTACGGACTGCCTCACTGGGTAGCTGAAGCTTTCTTT. The chain joins TRBV6-5 to TRBJ1-1; D uncertain. Trimming took off 2 bases at V and 6 bases at J, with 19 bases between the two ends. The CDR3 is made up of 16 amino acids. The germline CDR1 and CDR2 sequences are MNHEY and SVGAGI.

The genes are TRBV19 and TRBJ2-2; 15 nucleotides line up with TRBD2. V shed 7 bases and J 1 base; nucleotides not matched to a gene: 7. Germline values: CDR1 LNHDA, CDR2 SQIVND (reference sequence). CDR3 length: 18 amino acids. The CDR3: CASTVGLAGGKNTGELFF. CDR3 coding DNA: TGTGCCAGTACAGTAGGACTAGCGGGGGGGAAGAACACCGGGGAGCTGTTTTTT.

This clone was recorded only once. The rearrangement uses TRBV29-1 and TRBJ1-1; D possibly corresponds to TRBD1 (5 bases). Trimming removed 4 bases at V and 0 bases at J, with 6 bases between. Germline assignment: CDR1 SQVTM and CDR2 ANQGSEA. The CDR3 consists of 12 residues. The CDR3 nucleotides read TGCAGCGTTGTACAGGTGAACACTGAAGCTTTCTTT. It is translated as CSVVQVNTEAFF.

CDR3: CASSYSMRVQETQYF. In DNA, the CDR3 is TGTGCCAGCAGTTACTCGATGAGAGTTCAAGAGACCCAGTACTTC. V and J are TRBV6-6 and TRBJ2-5; no reliable D call. The CDR3 length is 15 residues. V shed 0 bases and J shed 2 bases, with 10 bases lying between them. Germline V gives CDR1 MNHNY, CDR2 SVGAGI (reference sequence).

The chain has TRBV11-1 and TRBJ2-5; unclear D gene. The CDR3 totals 13 residues. Germline V gives CDR1 SGHAT, CDR2 FQDESV (reference sequence). With 8 bases removed from V and 4 bases from J, the gap between germline ends came to 14 bases. The CDR3 loop reads CASGGRALETQYF. CDR3 in DNA: TGTGCCAGCGGCGGTAGAGCGCTAGAGACCCAGTACTTC.

The chain joins TRBV19 to TRBJ1-4; D is perhaps TRBD1 (6 bases). There are 13 residues in the CDR3. Germline-derived CDR1 and CDR2 are LNHDA and SQIVND (reference sequence). Trimming stripped 8 bases from V and 2 bases from J, with 9 bases between. The CDR3 DNA follows: TGTGCCAGTCTAGGACAGACTAATGAAAAACTGTTTTTT. Amino acids: CASLGQTNEKLFF.

The V call is TRBV23-1, the J call TRBJ1-5; D unclear. Being an ORF, TRBV23-1 has a function that is uncertain. The V and J ends lost 5 bases and 11 bases respectively, with 13 bases between them. This CDR3 region has 12 residues. The CDR3 here is CASSYPLGSQHF. CDR3 sequence (DNA): TGCGCCAGCAGTTACCCCCTCGGGTCCCAGCATTTT.

This clone was observed a single time. This chain's CDR3 is CASSVDRGPYSNQPQHF. DNA of the CDR3: TGTGCCAGCAGCGTGGACAGGGGCCCTTATAGCAATCAGCCCCAGCATTTT. The chain uses TRBV7-2 and TRBJ1-5; the match to TRBD1 covers 9 bases. Looked up from germline, CDR1 is SGHTA and CDR2 is FQGNSA. The CDR3 is 17 residues long. With 5 bases clipped from V and 0 bases from J, the junction kept 8 bases outside the gene matches.

The chain is built from TRBV5-8 and TRBJ2-1, with a possible D match to TRBD1 (5 bases). The V gene's germline CDR1 is SGHTS and CDR2 YDEGEE. The CDR3 has 16 amino acids. The V and J ends lost 0 bases and 5 bases respectively, with 15 bases between them. The CDR3 nucleotides are TGTGCCAGCAGCTTGGTAGGGGAACTTTGGGACAATGAGCAGTTCTTC. Protein: CASSLVGELWDNEQFF.

The chain recombines TRBV9 with TRBJ2-2; 7 bases line up with TRBD2. From germline, CDR1 is SGDLS and CDR2 YYNGEE. V lost 0 bases and J lost 5; bases outside the gene matches: 4. The CDR3 runs 15 residues. The CDR3 loop is CASSVVMGGTGELFF. DNA of the CDR3: TGTGCCAGCAGCGTAGTAATGGGGGGGACCGGGGAGCTGTTTTTT. The complete variable domain, with remaining parts taken from reference TRBV9 and TRBJ2-2, reads DSGVTQTPKHLITATGQRVTLRCSPRSGDLSVYWYQQSLDQGLQFLIQYYNGEERAKGNILERFSAQQFPDLHSELNLSSLELGDSALYFCASSVVMGGTGELFFGEGSRLTVL.

This chain links TRBV27 with TRBJ2-3; TRBD2 is a possible D gene (6 bases). The V gene's germline CDR1 is MNHEY and CDR2 SMNVEV (reference sequence). V lost 2 bases and J 2 bases, leaving 11 bases between the germline ends. The CDR3 is 15 residues long. CDR3 DNA sequence: TGTGCCAGCAGTTTAGGGGGGTACTCCACAGATACGCAGTATTTT. Amino acids: CASSLGGYSTDTQYF.

The rearrangement uses TRBV11-2 and TRBJ2-7; D possibly corresponds to TRBD2 (6 bases). The V end lost 5 bases, the J end lost 5 bases, and 19 bases lay between the germline ends. The CDR3 consists of 15 residues. Germline lookup yields CDR1 SGHAT and CDR2 FQNNGV. The CDR3 bases are TGTGCCAGCAGCCATCCGGGGGAAATAAGGGACGAGCAGTACTTC. Residues: CASSHPGEIRDEQYF.

V usage is TRBV6-1 and J usage is TRBJ2-1, with 7 bases that match TRBD2. The trim removed 6 bases at V and 6 bases at J, leaving 5 bases unmatched. This CDR3 region has 13 residues. Germline CDR1 and CDR2: MNHNS and SASEGT. The CDR3 here is CASSPGLGNEQFF. The CDR3 coding sequence is TGTGCCAGCAGCCCTGGACTAGGCAATGAGCAGTTCTTC.

The rearrangement uses TRBV28 and TRBJ1-4; TRBD1 is a possible D gene (6 bases). The CDR3 is made up of 14 amino acids. V gave up 9 bases and J gave up 7 bases, with 18 bases separating them. CDR1 is MDHEN and CDR2 is SYDVKM in the germline V gene. The CDR3 loop reads CASTPWGQGEKLFF. CDR3 bases: TGTGCCAGTACCCCTTGGGGGCAGGGTGAAAAACTGTTTTTT.

The J gene is TRBJ2-4, the V gene TRBV28; TRBD1 agrees at 10 bases. J gave up 7 bases and V 6 bases, and 9 bases lay outside the gene matches. CDR3 length equals 15 residues. Germline assignment: CDR1 MDHEN and CDR2 SYDVKM. CDR3 region: CASSFSGTGDNIQYF. In nucleotides, the CDR3 is TGTGCCAGCAGCTTCTCCGGGACAGGGGACAACATTCAGTACTTC.

The V and J genes are TRBV6-5 and TRBJ1-2; unclear D gene. The V gene lost 2 bases and the J gene lost 8 bases, with 12 bases spanning the gap. Germline V gene data show CDR1 as MNHEY and CDR2 as SVGAGI. The CDR3 contains 13 residues. CDR3 bases: TGTGCCAGCAGTTACGCCGGACTCGGGGGCTACACCTTC. Translated, it gives CASSYAGLGGYTF.

The chain combines TRBV14 with TRBJ2-3; D may be TRBD2 (5 bases). Germline V gene lookup returns CDR1 SGHDN and CDR2 FVKESK. V lost 1 base and J 7 bases, leaving 12 bases between the germline ends. The CDR3 sequence is 14 residues long. CDR3 amino acids: CASSQGTRTNTQYF. Here the CDR3 DNA reads TGTGCCAGCAGCCAAGGGACTCGGACGAATACGCAGTATTTT.

V usage is TRBV29-1 and J usage is TRBJ2-7; 8 bases align to TRBD1. Per germline, CDR1 SQVTM and CDR2 ANQGSEA. Germline trimming cut 6 bases from V and 3 bases from J; bases unmatched to any gene: 4. The CDR3 extends over 12 amino acids. The CDR3 sequence is CSVGDRIYEQYF. DNA for the CDR3: TGCAGCGTCGGGGACAGGATCTACGAGCAGTACTTC.

The V gene is TRBV4-2, the J gene TRBJ1-3; 7 bases fit TRBD1. Trimming at V came to 4 bases and at J to 0 bases, leaving 6 bases not matched to a gene. Per germline, CDR1 LGHNA and CDR2 YNFKEQ. This CDR3 has 16 residues. The CDR3 sequence is CASSPSDRSSGNTIYF. CDR3 bases: TGTGCCAGCAGCCCTTCGGACAGGAGCTCTGGAAACACCATATATTTT.

The chain has TRBV6-4 and TRBJ2-1, with unresolved D. Germline CDR1 is MRHNA and CDR2 is SNTAGT. The CDR3 is 12 amino acids. V was clipped by 3 bases and J by 4 bases, with 4 bases between them. CDR3 sequence (DNA): TGTGCCAGCAGTGAAGCGTACAATGAGCAGTTCTTC. Protein sequence: CASSEAYNEQFF.

This clone has just a few counts. This rearrangement joins TRBV19 to TRBJ1-1, with TRBD1 as a possible D gene (6 bases). The germline V and J ends were trimmed by 7 bases and 7 bases, with 13 bases remaining between them. This CDR3 is 12 amino acids long. The germline V gene has CDR1 LNHDA and CDR2 SQIVND (reference sequence). The CDR3: CASTLGQSEAFF. In DNA form, the CDR3 reads TGTGCCAGTACCCTCGGACAGAGTGAAGCTTTCTTT.

The gene calls are TRBV5-3 and TRBJ1-1; D gene ambiguous. TRBV5-3 is classed as an ORF, of uncertain function. This CDR3 spans 12 amino acids. Trimming removed 6 bases from V and 9 bases from J, with 15 bases in between. The CDR3 sequence: CARKAREVKAFF. In DNA form, the CDR3 reads TGTGCCAGAAAAGCCCGTGAAGTCAAAGCTTTCTTT.

The V and J genes are TRBV7-9 and TRBJ2-3, with 7 bases identical to TRBD1. The CDR3 length is 16 residues. J was trimmed by 2 bases and V by 5 bases; bases with no gene match: 10. The germline V gene encodes CDR1 SEHNR and CDR2 FQNEAQ (reference sequence). DNA for the CDR3: TGTGCCAGCAGCGCCCCGGGACAGTTCAACACAGATACGCAGTATTTT. Protein product: CASSAPGQFNTDTQYF.

The chain uses TRBV27 and TRBJ1-5; a possible D gene is TRBD1 (5 bases). Trimming shortened V by 2 bases and J by 3 bases, and 11 bases separated the two germline ends. The CDR3 has 15 residues. CDR1 MNHEY and CDR2 SMNVEV come from the germline V gene (reference sequence). The CDR3 sequence: CASSLGATPNQPQHF. The CDR3 nucleotides are TGTGCCAGCAGTTTAGGGGCAACCCCCAATCAGCCCCAGCATTTT.

V gene TRBV6-5 combines with J gene TRBJ1-6; unclear D gene. This CDR3 has 13 amino acids. Per the germline V gene, CDR1 is MNHEY and CDR2 is SVGAGI. V was cut by 2 bases and J by 7 bases, with 6 bases left in between. This chain's CDR3 is CASSYLGNSPLHF. The CDR3 region has the DNA TGTGCCAGCAGTTACCTCGGGAATTCACCCCTCCACTTT.

V and J are TRBV5-4 and TRBJ2-7; 11 nucleotides line up with TRBD2. The V and J ends lost 2 bases and 7 bases, in that order; junction bases with no gene match: 2. Germline assignment: CDR1 SGHNT and CDR2 YYREEE (reference sequence). The CDR3 runs 13 residues. The DNA for the CDR3 is TGTGCCAGCAGCTTAGGACTAGCGGGTGAGCAGTACTTC. Residues: CASSLGLAGEQYF.

Notes on this clone: Other DNA sequences from this sample encode an identical CDR3 as well. This rearrangement joins TRBV2 to TRBJ2-3, with D unclear. The V gene lost 4 bases and the J gene lost 1 base, with 3 bases spanning the gap. CDR3 length equals 12 residues. Germline CDR1 is SNHLY and CDR2 is FYNNEI. The CDR3 coding sequence is TGTGCCAGCAGTGTCGGCACAGATACGCAGTATTTT. Its translation is CASSVGTDTQYF. The full variable domain, its missing parts supplied by reference TRBV2 and TRBJ2-3, is EPEVTQTPSHQVTQMGQEVILRCVPISNHLYFYWYRQILGQKVEFLVSFYNNEISEKSEIFDDQFSVERPDGSNFTLKIRSTKLEDSAMYFCASSVGTDTQYFGPGTRLTVL.